The rows below give T cell receptor beta chains drawn from one sample of a study of T cell responses to AZD1222 COVID-19 vaccine. Some clones are missing from TCRdb's copy, which holds only in-frame ones; the method was immunoSEQ multiplex PCR. The sample contains tens of thousands of clones, 85% to 90% of which appear only once. Sequenced here: peripheral blood, sampled on day 0 of MenACWY control vaccination. The source of these receptors is an adult in good health. Both conserved end residues are part of each CDR3. The D gene is left open where the match is weak. Clone size is not always given. Where it is, it says once, few, many or a class for expanded clones.

TRBJ2-2 NA few TRBV10-1 CASSDRLAGELFF TGCGCCAGCAGTGACCGCCTCGCCGGGGAGCTGTTTTTT
TRBJ2-7 NA NA TRBV14 CASSQEVYEQYF TGTGCCAGCAGCCAAGAAGTCTACGAGCAGTACTTC
TRBJ2-7 NA NA TRBV5-4 CASSPGARANEQYF TGTGCCAGCAGCCCAGGGGCCAGGGCTAACGAGCAGTACTTC
TRBJ2-7 NA NA TRBV5-6 CASSFGRDHEQYF TGTGCCAGCAGCTTTGGCAGGGACCACGAGCAGTACTTC
TRBJ1-5 NA few TRBV19 CASSQGQRNQPQHF TGTGCCAGTAGTCAAGGACAGAGAAATCAGCCCCAGCATTTT
TRBJ1-5 NA NA TRBV19 CASTPDRFNQPQHF TGTGCCAGTACCCCGGACAGATTCAATCAGCCCCAGCATTTT
TRBJ1-2 NA once TRBV30 CAWSTGGGYTF TGTGCCTGGAGTACCGGGGGAGGCTACACCTTC
TRBJ1-5 NA NA TRBV7-6 CASSLTAHSNQPQHF TGTGCCAGCAGCTTAACAGCGCATAGCAATCAGCCCCAGCATTTT
TRBJ2-2 NA NA TRBV5-8 CASTLAGGANTGELFF TGTGCCAGCACCTTAGCAGGGGGGGCGAACACCGGGGAGCTGTTTTTT
TRBJ2-1 TRBD2 NA TRBV7-8 CASSLIWPSGGGTYNEQFF TGTGCCAGCAGCTTAATCTGGCCTAGCGGGGGGGGTACCTACAATGAGCAGTTCTTC
TRBJ2-3 NA once TRBV7-9 CASSSGHLTSTDTQYF TGTGCCAGCAGCTCCGGACATCTCACTAGCACAGATACGCAGTATTTT
TRBJ2-7 TRBD2 NA TRBV2 CASSEGLAEYEQYF TGTGCCAGCAGTGAAGGGCTAGCGGAATACGAGCAGTACTTC
TRBJ2-7 TRBD1 NA TRBV5-4 CASSRQGIGEQYF TGTGCCAGCAGCCGACAGGGGATAGGCGAGCAGTACTTC
TRBJ2-3 NA NA TRBV20-1 CSAPLQDTQYF TGCAGTGCTCCCCTCCAAGATACGCAGTATTTT
TRBJ2-1 NA NA TRBV10-2 CASSATGSKRNEQFF TGCGCCAGCAGTGCGACCGGGAGTAAGCGCAATGAGCAGTTCTTC
TRBJ2-1 TRBD1 NA TRBV7-9 CASSSGQGPYNEQFF TGTGCCAGCAGCTCCGGACAGGGGCCGTACAATGAGCAGTTCTTC
TRBJ1-3 TRBD1 few TRBV9 CASSPTGQYSGNTIYF TGTGCCAGCAGCCCGACGGGACAGTACTCTGGAAACACCATATATTTT
TRBJ1-5 NA NA TRBV21-1 CASRAHRGVSGNQPQHF TGTGCCAGCAGGGCCCACAGGGGGGTCTCTGGCAATCAGCCCCAGCATTTT
TRBJ2-7 TRBD2 few TRBV11-2 CASSSGLAGTYEQYF TGTGCCAGCAGCTCGGGACTAGCGGGAACCTACGAGCAGTACTTC
TRBJ2-2 NA NA TRBV6-4 CASSDSRAAGELFF TGTGCCAGCAGTGACTCGAGGGCAGCCGGGGAGCTGTTTTTT